A selection of T cell receptor beta chains follows, all from one sample in a study of cytomegalovirus exposure and HLA in healthy donors. Using immunoSEQ multiplex PCR, the repertoire was profiled, and TCRdb retains in-frame clones only, with some absent. The sample has around 190,000 clones, more than 65% seen once; the top ten hold around 3.5%. The sample comprised PBMCs. These TCRs come from a middle-aged man in good health and CMV-seropositive. CDR3s include the opening cysteine and the closing phenylalanine or tryptophan. A D gene is named only where the DNA matches it firmly. A clone size is listed for some rows: how often the clone was seen (once, few, many), or a class if it is expanded.

CDR3 protein | CDR3 DNA | V gene | D gene | clone size | J gene
CASSPGLASTDTQYF | TGTGCCAGCAGCCCCGGACTAGCTAGCACAGATACGCAGTATTTT | TRBV7-3 | TRBD2 | few | TRBJ2-3
CASSKTTGGYNEQFF | TGTGCCAGCAGCAAGACAACGGGGGGATACAATGAGCAGTTCTTC | TRBV5-4 | TRBD2 | . | TRBJ2-1
CASTPRVLSGELFF | TGCGCCAGCACCCCCAGGGTATTATCCGGGGAGCTGTTTTTT | TRBV5-1 | . | . | TRBJ2-2
CATSGDRGHYGYTF | TGTGCCACCTCCGGGGACAGGGGGCACTATGGCTACACCTTC | TRBV2 | TRBD1 | once | TRBJ1-2
CASSEVMSSYNSPLHF | TGTGCCAGCAGTGAAGTTATGAGCTCCTATAATTCACCCCTCCACTTT | TRBV2 | . | . | TRBJ1-6
CASSPGQGAWQPQHF | TGCGCCAGCAGCCCGGGACAGGGGGCTTGGCAGCCCCAGCATTTT | TRBV4-1 | TRBD1 | . | TRBJ1-5
CATSRGDSAYEQYF | TGTGCCACCAGCAGAGGTGACAGTGCATACGAGCAGTACTTC | TRBV15 | . | . | TRBJ2-7
CASRGGSYNEQFF | TGTGCCAGCAGGGGGGGCTCCTACAATGAGCAGTTCTTC | TRBV27 | . | once | TRBJ2-1
CASSRSGGDTEAFF | TGCGCCAGCAGTAGGTCCGGGGGGGACACTGAAGCTTTCTTT | TRBV5-1 | . | . | TRBJ1-1
CASSERGTGYGQYF | TGTGCCAGCAGTGAAAGGGGGACCGGCTACGGGCAGTACTTC | TRBV6-1 | . | . | TRBJ2-7
CASSVWGVGANVLTF | TGTGCCAGCAGCGTTTGGGGGGTCGGGGCCAACGTCCTGACTTTC | TRBV9 | . | few | TRBJ2-6
CASSKVAGQDPRGGYTF | TGTGCCAGCAGCAAAGTGGCAGGTCAAGACCCCCGGGGTGGCTACACCTTC | TRBV21-1 | . | . | TRBJ1-2
CASSQLPAGSTDTQYF | TGCGCCAGCAGCCAGCTACCCGCGGGGAGCACAGATACGCAGTATTTT | TRBV4-1 | . | . | TRBJ2-3
CASSLDRVQPQHF | TGTGCCAGCAGCTTAGACAGGGTTCAGCCCCAGCATTTT | TRBV7-2 | . | . | TRBJ1-5
CSVSGMGEKLFF | TGCAGCGTTTCAGGGATGGGTGAAAAACTGTTTTTT | TRBV29-1 | . | . | TRBJ1-4
CASSGHLQETQYF | TGTGCCAGCAGCGGACATTTACAAGAGACCCAGTACTTC | TRBV5-8 | . | . | TRBJ2-5
CAAQQGTPGANVLTF | TGTGCCGCTCAACAGGGGACCCCTGGGGCCAACGTCCTGACTTTC | TRBV10-3 | TRBD1 | . | TRBJ2-6
CASSFLVGAGGSNTGELFF | TGTGCCAGCAGCTTCCTGGTGGGAGCGGGGGGCTCTAACACCGGGGAGCTGTTTTTT | TRBV7-2 | TRBD2 | . | TRBJ2-2
CASSLVPGGNTEAFF | TGTGCCAGCAGTTTAGTTCCGGGGGGGAACACTGAAGCTTTCTTT | TRBV28 | . | . | TRBJ1-1
CASSREREMYGELFF | TGTGCCAGCAGCAGGGAGCGGGAGATGTACGGGGAGCTGTTTTTT | TRBV13 | TRBD2 | . | TRBJ2-2
CASSRTSQGAREKLFF | TGTGCCAGCAGTAGAACCTCACAGGGGGCACGAGAAAAACTGTTTTTT | TRBV2 | TRBD1 | . | TRBJ1-4
CASSPGDRAYEQYF | TGTGCCAGCAGCCCTGGGGACAGGGCGTACGAGCAGTACTTC | TRBV5-6 | TRBD1 | . | TRBJ2-7
CASSDWTVNNQPQHF | TGTGCCAGCAGTGATTGGACAGTTAATAATCAGCCCCAGCATTTT | TRBV6-1 | . | . | TRBJ1-5
CSSSLAFTEAFF | TGTTCCAGCAGCTTGGCTTTCACTGAAGCTTTCTTT | TRBV7-9 | . | . | TRBJ1-1
CASSARAGDEQYF | TGCGCCAGCAGCGCCCGGGCGGGAGACGAGCAGTACTTC | TRBV5-1 | TRBD2 | . | TRBJ2-7
CASSSRQPPTVYTF | TGTGCCAGCAGTTCTAGACAGCCTCCTACTGTGTATACCTTC | TRBV6-5 | . | . | TRBJ1-2
CASSPGDLTYNEQFF | TGTGCCAGTAGTCCCGGGGACTTAACCTACAATGAGCAGTTCTTC | TRBV19 | . | few | TRBJ2-1
CASSRMGTSGDNEQFF | TGCGCCAGCAGCCGAATGGGGACTAGCGGGGACAATGAGCAGTTCTTC | TRBV5-1 | TRBD2 | . | TRBJ2-1
CASSLSDSQGGNTEAFF | TGCGCCAGCAGCTTGTCCGACTCTCAGGGTGGGAACACTGAAGCTTTCTTT | TRBV5-1 | . | . | TRBJ1-1
CASSQDRAGGCPLHF | TGTGCCAGCAGCCAAGACCGGGCCGGGGGTTGCCCCCTCCACTTT | TRBV5-4 | . | . | TRBJ1-6
CASTPEYHSYEQYF | TGTGCCAGCACTCCGGAGTACCACTCCTACGAGCAGTACTTC | TRBV5-8 | . | . | TRBJ2-7
CASSYVPVADTQYF | TGTGCCAGCAGTTACGTTCCGGTGGCAGATACGCAGTATTTT | TRBV6-5 | . | . | TRBJ2-3
CASSLRQGDSPLHF | TGTGCCAGCAGCTTAAGACAGGGTGATTCACCCCTCCACTTT | TRBV7-6 | TRBD1 | . | TRBJ1-6
CASSLEGGTRLGEQYF | TGTGCCAGCAGCTTAGAGGGGGGGACACGCCTAGGCGAGCAGTACTTC | TRBV7-2 | . | . | TRBJ2-7
CASSPRLGRGGDNEQFF | TGTGCCAGCAGCCCACGCTTGGGGAGGGGGGGTGACAATGAGCAGTTCTTC | TRBV7-3 | . | . | TRBJ2-1
CASSDGLAQETQYF | TGTGCCAGCAGTGACGGACTAGCCCAAGAGACCCAGTACTTC | TRBV25-1 | TRBD2 | . | TRBJ2-5
CASSQEADSSYNEQFF | TGCGCCAGCAGCCAAGAAGCGGACAGCTCCTACAATGAGCAGTTCTTC | TRBV4-1 | . | . | TRBJ2-1
CASSTDSWGLKSPEGANVLTF | TGTGCCAGTAGTACCGACAGTTGGGGGCTTAAAAGTCCGGAGGGGGCCAACGTCCTGACTTTC | TRBV19 | . | . | TRBJ2-6
CASSPTTYNEQFF | TGTGCCAGCAGCCCAACTACGTACAATGAGCAGTTCTTC | TRBV7-3 | . | . | TRBJ2-1
CASTAGRGWNTEAFF | TGTGCCAGCACCGCGGGCAGGGGTTGGAACACTGAAGCTTTCTTT | TRBV5-6 | . | . | TRBJ1-1
CASSPTQGAARNEQFF | TGTGCCAGCAGCCCAACGCAGGGCGCGGCCCGCAATGAGCAGTTCTTC | TRBV7-3 | . | . | TRBJ2-1
CASSPTQTGYNEQFF | TGTGCCAGCAGCCCCACCCAGACAGGATACAATGAGCAGTTCTTC | TRBV5-4 | . | . | TRBJ2-1